These 30 T cell receptor beta chains were sequenced from one sample in a study of T cells after yellow fever vaccination (dated by TCRdb to 2018 to 2020). The treatment or condition label on this specimen signifies: live attenuated yellow fever vaccine strain. Libraries came from 5' RACE. Sequenced on an Illumina HiSeq 2500. TCRdb reprocessing: public reads trimmed at Q25 with fastp, clones called with MiXCR, in-frame beta chains kept. Every entry covers one CDR3 protein and lists the most common genes and DNA from its rows. The sample data list 300,000 to 400,000 distinct CDR3 sequences, and 8.7% of these were observed just once. The ten largest clones add up to approximately 19% of the sample. Sequencing used PBMCs, obtained on the day of the first yellow fever vaccination. These receptors originate from a man aged 18-30 years who received the YFV17D yellow fever vaccine.

Only a few counts were recorded for this clonotype. The chain has TRBV28 and TRBJ2-1; 9 bases are shared with TRBD2. Unmatched junction bases numbered 11, after V lost 3 bases and J lost 5 bases. The CDR3 contains 17 residues. The germline CDR1 and CDR2 sequences are MDHEN and SYDVKM. The CDR3: CASSFPSAGGPHNEQFF. The CDR3 region has the DNA TGTGCCAGCAGTTTCCCTTCGGCGGGGGGGCCCCACAATGAGCAGTTCTTC. Combining the CDR3 with reference TRBV28 and TRBJ2-1 gives the whole variable domain DVKVTQSSRYLVKRTGEKVFLECVQDMDHENMFWYRQDPGLGLRLIYFSYDVKMKEKGDIPEGYSVSREKKERFSLILESASTNQTSMYLCASSFPSAGGPHNEQFFGPGTRLTVL.

The chain recombines TRBV7-2 with TRBJ1-6; TRBD1 aligns across 11 bases. V lost 5 bases to trimming and J lost 7 bases; unmatched junction nucleotides: 7. The CDR3 covers 16 residues. Germline V lookup: CDR1 SGHTA, CDR2 FQGNSA. The CDR3 DNA sequence: TGTGCCAGCAGCGTATGGGGGACAGGGGGAAATTCACCCCTCCACTTT. It codes for CASSVWGTGGNSPLHF. Full variable domain (rest looked up from reference TRBV7-2 and TRBJ1-6): GAGVSQSPSNKVTEKGKDVELRCDPISGHTALYWYRQSLGQGLEFLIYFQGNSAPDKSGLPSDRFSAERTGGSVSTLTIQRTQQEDSAVYLCASSVWGTGGNSPLHFGNGTRLTVT.

The sample holds a few counts of this clonotype. The chain combines TRBV7-2 with TRBJ2-5, with a possible D match to TRBD2 (5 bases). This CDR3 comprises 13 residues. V lost 7 bases, J lost 5 bases, and 14 bases lay in between. The V gene's germline CDR1 is SGHTA and CDR2 FQGNSA. The CDR3 DNA is TGTGCCAGCATCCCAGGCGGGTGGGAGACCCAGTACTTC. Protein product: CASIPGGWETQYF.

The V gene is TRBV6-1, the J gene TRBJ1-3, with a possible D match to TRBD1 (6 bases). The ends were cut back, 10 bases at V and 0 bases at J, with 10 bases in the middle. Germline CDR1 MNHNS, CDR2 SASEGT. The CDR3 contains 13 residues. Here the CDR3 reads CATQDSSGNTIYF. CDR3 in DNA: TGTGCCACCCAGGACAGCTCTGGAAACACCATATATTTT.

This clonotype occurred a few times. The genes are TRBV19 and TRBJ1-2; 11 bases line up with TRBD1. The CDR3 is made up of 13 amino acids. Germline V gene lookup returns CDR1 LNHDA and CDR2 SQIVND (reference sequence). V shed 11 bases, J shed 7 bases, and the junction held 9 bases outside the gene matches. CDR3 loop: CAVRTGGSSGYTF. For the CDR3, the DNA is TGTGCCGTGCGGACAGGGGGCTCAAGTGGCTACACCTTC. Looking up the rest from reference TRBV19 and TRBJ1-2 gives the full variable domain: DGGITQSPKYLFRKEGQNVTLSCEQNLNHDAMYWYRQDPGQGLRLIYYSQIVNDFQKGDIAEGYSVSREKKESFPLTVTSAQKNPTAFYLCAVRTGGSSGYTFGSGTRLTVV.

Written as DNA, the CDR3 is TGCGCCAGCAGCTATGAGGGGGACGAGCAGTACTTC. It specifies CASSYEGDEQYF. The rearrangement links TRBV5-1 to TRBJ2-7; the D gene is possibly TRBD1 (6 bases). Trimming cost V 3 bases and J 5 bases, with 9 bases left between them. The CDR3 has 12 residues. Per germline, CDR1 SGHRS and CDR2 YFSETQ.

This clonotype was seen a few times. The chain's CDR3 is CASSYVGRAFF. Written as DNA, the CDR3 is TGTGCCAGCAGTTACGTGGGCCGGGCTTTCTTT. V gene TRBV12-3 or TRBV12-4 combines with J gene TRBJ1-1, with D unclear. The V end lost 4 bases, the J end lost 11 bases, and 11 bases lay between the germline ends. This CDR3 comprises 11 residues.

This clonotype appeared many times. This chain joins TRBV6-2 or TRBV6-3 and TRBJ2-1, with D unclear. Germline-derived CDR1 and CDR2 are MNHEY and SVGEGT. The ends were cut back, 6 bases at V and 2 bases at J, with 11 bases in the middle. The CDR3 has 14 residues. The CDR3 sequence is CASSQDSPYNEQFF. The CDR3 nucleotides are TGTGCCAGCAGCCAAGACTCCCCCTACAATGAGCAGTTCTTC.

This clonotype occurred a few times. The chain has TRBV3-1 and TRBJ1-5; D not resolved. Trimming removed 3 bases at V and 3 bases at J, with 9 bases between. This CDR3 has 14 residues. The germline gives CDR1 LGHDT, CDR2 YNNKEL (reference sequence). The CDR3 is CASSQGLYNQPQHF. The CDR3 nucleotides are TGTGCCAGCAGCCAGGGCCTTTACAATCAGCCCCAGCATTTT.

This clonotype was seen a handful of times. The rearrangement links TRBV20-1 to TRBJ2-5, with 12 bases fitting TRBD2. CDR1 DFQATT and CDR2 SNEGSKA come from the germline V gene (reference sequence). The CDR3 loop spans 15 amino acids. The J segment lost 4 bases and the V segment lost 6 bases, leaving 9 bases of the junction unmatched. DNA of the CDR3: TGCAGTGCCCGACTTCCGACTAGCGGGGGAGAGACCCAGTACTTC. Residues: CSARLPTSGGETQYF.

This clonotype was seen more than once but under ten times. The chain is built from TRBV27 and TRBJ2-1; TRBD2 aligns across 8 bases. After removal of 5 bases from V and 4 bases from J, the junction contained 10 bases not matched to a gene. The V gene's germline CDR1 is MNHEY and CDR2 SMNVEV (reference sequence). The CDR3 has 16 residues. This chain's CDR3 is CASSALVRGGYNEQFF. The CDR3 DNA reads as TGTGCCAGCAGTGCCCTTGTTCGGGGGGGTTACAATGAGCAGTTCTTC.

This clonotype showed up just a few times. The chain uses TRBV20-1 and TRBJ1-5; TRBD1 matches 11 bases. Per germline, CDR1 DFQATT and CDR2 SNEGSKA (reference sequence). Losses at the gene ends were 7 bases for V and 5 bases for J; bases not matched to a gene: 4. The CDR3 spans 13 residues. The CDR3 DNA reads TGCAGTGGCCGGGACAGGGGGTATCAGCCCCAGCATTTT. This codes for CSGRDRGYQPQHF.

Worth noting for this clonotype: A read error may account for a junction end that differs from germline. The V gene is TRBV30, the J gene TRBJ1-2, with 7 positions matching TRBD1. The CDR3 totals 11 residues. The germline V gene has CDR1 GTSNPN and CDR2 SVGIG (reference sequence). The CDR3 nucleotides are TGTGCCTGGAGTGCGGACAGGTTTGGGATTTTC. It is translated as CAWSADRFGIF.

In this sample, this clonotype turned up a few times. V and J are TRBV5-4 and TRBJ2-1; 9 bases line up with TRBD2. This CDR3 has 17 amino acids. After removal of 2 bases from V and 4 bases from J, the junction contained 10 bases not matched to a gene. Per germline, CDR1 SGHNT and CDR2 YYREEE (reference sequence). Here the CDR3 reads CASSFGSGGHPYNEQFF. CDR3 bases: TGTGCCAGCAGCTTTGGTAGCGGGGGACATCCTTACAATGAGCAGTTCTTC.

The CDR3 here is CASSLEDTYGYTF. The DNA of the CDR3 is TGCGCCAGCAGCTTGGAGGACACCTATGGCTACACCTTC. This chain links TRBV5-1 with TRBJ1-2; D is perhaps TRBD1 (5 bases). V was trimmed by 0 bases and J by 4 bases, leaving 7 bases between them. CDR1 and CDR2 (germline): SGHRS, YFSETQ. CDR3 length: 13 amino acids.

The table lists this clonotype with many counts. V gene TRBV7-2 combines with J gene TRBJ1-5, with unresolved D. Germline CDR1 and CDR2: SGHTA and FQGNSA. The CDR3 runs to 13 residues. V dropped 3 bases and J dropped 5 bases, with 8 bases sitting between them. DNA of the CDR3: TGTGCCAGCAGCTTGGTTGGCGATCAGCCCCAGCATTTT. This gives the protein CASSLVGDQPQHF.

The J gene is TRBJ2-1, the V gene TRBV5-8; no clear D gene. CDR1 and CDR2 from the germline V gene are SGHTS and YDEGEE. CDR3 length equals 13 residues. Trimming removed 1 base from V and 7 bases from J, with 9 bases in between. In DNA form, the CDR3 reads TGTGCCAGCAGCTTGCGAAGCCTAAATGAGCAGTTCTTC. It translates to CASSLRSLNEQFF.

The J gene is TRBJ1-1, the V gene TRBV18; perhaps TRBD1 as D (6 bases). CDR1 is KGHSH, CDR2 LQKENI, per germline. The CDR3 loop spans 16 amino acids. Trimming left V 6 bases short and J 0 bases short, with 17 bases between. CDR3 nucleotides: TGTGCCAGCTCCCCGAGTAGGGGGGCTCTGAACACTGAAGCTTTCTTT. Its protein product is CASSPSRGALNTEAFF.

V usage is TRBV3-1 and J usage is TRBJ2-1; D gene ambiguous. The CDR3 extends over 12 amino acids. Germline V gene sequence: CDR1 LGHDT, CDR2 YNNKEL (reference sequence). V was shortened by 8 bases and J by 9 bases, with 14 bases between the two germline ends. CDR3 amino acids: CASEISAVEQFF. CDR3 bases: TGTGCCAGCGAGATTTCGGCTGTTGAGCAGTTCTTC.

There are many counts of this clonotype. The chain has TRBV7-2 and TRBJ2-7; 9 bases fit TRBD1. Trimming at V came to 6 bases and at J to 3 bases, leaving 9 bases not matched to a gene. The germline V gene has CDR1 SGHTA and CDR2 FQGNSA. This CDR3 has 15 amino acids. CDR3 in amino acids: CASSYSGTGSYEQYF. The CDR3 bases are TGTGCCAGCAGTTACTCCGGGACAGGGAGCTACGAGCAGTACTTC.

This clonotype was seen a few times. The V and J genes are TRBV6-2 or TRBV6-3 and TRBJ1-6; possibly TRBD1 for D (5 bases). The V gene lost 2 bases and the J gene lost 10 bases, with 12 bases spanning the gap. Germline CDR1 MNHEY, CDR2 SVGEGT. The CDR3 is 14 residues long. The CDR3 sequence: CASSYRRVGSPLHF. In nucleotides, the CDR3 is TGTGCCAGCAGTTACCGCAGGGTTGGGTCACCCCTCCACTTT.

This clonotype was seen repeatedly, ten times or more. The chain carries TRBV5-1 and TRBJ2-7; tentative D call: TRBD1 (6 bases). The CDR3 extends over 12 amino acids. V was pared by 4 bases and J by 4 bases, with 9 bases between. Germline values: CDR1 SGHRS, CDR2 YFSETQ. The CDR3 here is CASSQQGYEQYF. CDR3 nucleotides: TGCGCCAGCAGCCAACAGGGTTACGAGCAGTACTTC.

This clonotype was recorded a few times. The rearrangement links TRBV4-3 to TRBJ2-5; 7 bases agree with TRBD1. From germline, CDR1 is LGHNA and CDR2 YSLEER. The CDR3 consists of 14 residues. The V gene end was trimmed by 3 bases and the J gene end by 7 bases; junction bases not matched to a gene: 8. CDR3 bases: TGCGCCAGCAGCCATGAAACAGGGGTTGGGACCCAGTACTTC. Its translation is CASSHETGVGTQYF.

This chain connects TRBV21-1 to TRBJ2-1; the table's D call, TRBD2, was not checked against the DNA. TRBV21-1 is a pseudogene. CDR3 length: 16 residues. DNA for the CDR3: TGTGCCAGCCCAAGCCCGAGCGGGGGGGCCTACAATGAGCAGTTCTTC. Translated: CASPSPSGGAYNEQFF.

This clonotype was seen only a few times. V usage is TRBV2 and J usage is TRBJ1-2, with D perhaps matching TRBD1 (5 bases). V lost 3 bases and J lost 4, with 12 bases in between. The CDR3 sequence is 14 residues long. The germline CDR1 and CDR2 sequences are SNHLY and FYNNEI. CDR3 residues: CASSDSSGPYGYTF. The CDR3 coding sequence is TGTGCCAGCAGTGACTCGTCGGGACCCTATGGCTACACCTTC.

Only a few counts were recorded for this clonotype. The chain recombines TRBV5-1 with TRBJ1-4; 8 nucleotides agree with TRBD1. V dropped 0 bases and J dropped 7; count of bases not matched to a gene: 8. The CDR3 totals 16 residues. CDR1 and CDR2 from the germline V gene are SGHRS and YFSETQ. CDR3 DNA: TGCGCCAGCAGCTTGGGGACAGGGCTGGGGAGTGAAAAACTGTTTTTT. It is translated as CASSLGTGLGSEKLFF. The full variable domain, in which reference TRBV5-1 and TRBJ1-4 provide the parts outside the CDR3, is KAGVTQTPRYLIKTRGQQVTLSCSPISGHRSVSWYQQTPGQGLQFLFEYFSETQRNKGNFPGRFSGRQFSNSRSEMNVSTLELGDSALYLCASSLGTGLGSEKLFFGSGTQLSVL.

As for this clonotype: This could be a read error, since a much larger clone is one nucleotide away. The V gene is TRBV20-1, the J gene TRBJ2-3; D may be TRBD1 or TRBD2 (6 bases each). The V gene's germline CDR1 is DFQATT and CDR2 SNEGSKA (reference sequence). The germline V and J ends were trimmed by 4 bases and 5 bases, with 10 bases remaining between them. The CDR3 totals 12 residues. The CDR3 nucleotides are TGCAGTGCTACGGGGGACATAGATACGCAGTATTTT. Translated, it gives CSATGDIDTQYF.

The rearrangement uses TRBV5-1 and TRBJ1-1; D possibly corresponds to TRBD1 (6 bases). V was pared by 6 bases and J by 12 bases, with 15 bases between. The CDR3 length is 11 residues. Germline-derived CDR1 and CDR2 are SGHRS and YFSETQ. The DNA for the CDR3 is TGCGCCAGCAACCTGGGACAATCTACTTTCTTT. The encoded protein is CASNLGQSTFF. Based on the CDR3 plus reference TRBV5-1 and TRBJ1-1, the full variable domain is KAGVTQTPRYLIKTRGQQVTLSCSPISGHRSVSWYQQTPGQGLQFLFEYFSETQRNKGNFPGRFSGRQFSNSRSEMNVSTLELGDSALYLCASNLGQSTFFGQGTRLTVV.

This clonotype was recorded at least ten times. The V call is TRBV27, the J call TRBJ2-7; 8 bases are shared with TRBD1. The CDR3 consists of 14 residues. Germline V gene sequence: CDR1 MNHEY, CDR2 SMNVEV (reference sequence). With 7 bases clipped from V and 3 bases from J, the junction kept 8 bases outside the gene matches. CDR3 bases: TGTGCCAGCACTACCCGGACAGGGCGCTACGAGCAGTACTTC. The encoded protein is CASTTRTGRYEQYF.

This clonotype was observed at least ten times. The genes are TRBV20-1 and TRBJ1-1; D unresolved. Between the trimmed V and J ends, which lost 0 bases and 6 bases, there was a span of 14 bases. Germline CDR1 reads DFQATT; CDR2 reads SNEGSKA (reference sequence). The CDR3 is 14 amino acids. Here the CDR3 reads CSARDVGRNPEAFF. CDR3 sequence (DNA): TGCAGTGCTAGAGATGTAGGGAGAAACCCTGAAGCTTTCTTT.